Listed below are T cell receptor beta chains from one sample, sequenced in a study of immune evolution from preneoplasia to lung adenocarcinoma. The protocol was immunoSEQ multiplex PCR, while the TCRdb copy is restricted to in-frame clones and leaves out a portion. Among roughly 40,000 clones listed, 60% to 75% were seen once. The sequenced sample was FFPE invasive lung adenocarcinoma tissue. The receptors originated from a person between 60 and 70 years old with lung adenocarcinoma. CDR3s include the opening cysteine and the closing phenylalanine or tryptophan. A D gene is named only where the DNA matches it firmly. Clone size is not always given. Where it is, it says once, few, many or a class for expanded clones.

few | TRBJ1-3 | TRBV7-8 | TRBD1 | CASSSRDSPFSGNTIYF | TGTGCCAGCAGCTCCAGGGACAGTCCCTTCTCTGGAAACACCATATATTTT
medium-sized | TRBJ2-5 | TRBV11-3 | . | CASSLVGETQYF | TGTGCCAGCAGCTTAGTCGGGGAGACCCAGTACTTC
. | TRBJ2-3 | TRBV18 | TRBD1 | CASSPGSGGLRDTQYF | TGTGCCAGCTCACCTGGCTCAGGGGGCCTCAGGGATACGCAGTATTTT
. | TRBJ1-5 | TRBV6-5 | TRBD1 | CASSPQGNSNQPQHF | TGTGCCAGCAGCCCACAGGGGAATAGCAATCAGCCCCAGCATTTT
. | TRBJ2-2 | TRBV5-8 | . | CASSLDLQGPNTGELFF | TGTGCCAGCAGCTTGGATTTGCAGGGCCCGAACACCGGGGAGCTGTTTTTT
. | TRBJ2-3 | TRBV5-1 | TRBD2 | CASGTRDTDTQYF | TGCGCCTCCGGGACTAGGGACACAGATACGCAGTATTTT
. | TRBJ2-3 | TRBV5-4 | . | CASSKTSTDTQYF | TGTGCCAGCAGCAAAACTAGCACAGATACGCAGTATTTT
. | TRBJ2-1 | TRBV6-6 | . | CASSADRSQFF | TGTGCCAGCAGTGCCGACAGGAGCCAGTTCTTC
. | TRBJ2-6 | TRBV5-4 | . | CASSFSPSSGANVLTF | TGTGCCAGCAGCTTCTCCCCATCCTCTGGGGCCAACGTCCTGACTTTC
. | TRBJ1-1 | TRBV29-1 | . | CSVAPGNTEAFF | TGCAGCGTAGCACCGGGGAACACTGAAGCTTTCTTT
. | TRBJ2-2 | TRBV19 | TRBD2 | CASRSPGRGNTGELFF | TGTGCCAGTAGATCCCCAGGGAGGGGGAACACCGGGGAGCTGTTTTTT
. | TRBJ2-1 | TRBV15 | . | CATSRDFGRQEQFF | TGTGCCACCAGCAGAGATTTTGGGAGACAAGAGCAGTTCTTC
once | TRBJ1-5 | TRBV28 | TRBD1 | CASIPGTVYSNQPQHF | TGTGCCAGCATTCCCGGGACAGTCTATAGCAATCAGCCCCAGCATTTT
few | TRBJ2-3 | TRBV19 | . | CASSTGRGGFTDTQYF | TGTGCCAGTAGCACCGGGCGAGGGGGTTTCACAGATACGCAGTATTTT
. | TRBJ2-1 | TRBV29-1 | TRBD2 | CSVSGTSGTYNEQFF | TGCAGCGTCTCCGGGACTAGCGGGACATACAATGAGCAGTTCTTC
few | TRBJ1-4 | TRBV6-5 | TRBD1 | CASSYISGQGGEKLFF | TGTGCCAGCAGTTACATATCGGGACAGGGAGGTGAAAAACTGTTTTTT
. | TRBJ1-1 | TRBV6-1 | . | CASSDQAVLF | TGTGCCAGCAGTGACCAAGCCGTCCTTTTT
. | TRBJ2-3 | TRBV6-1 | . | CASSEGLSPTDTQYF | TGTGCCAGCAGTGAAGGACTATCCCCCACAGATACGCAGTATTTT
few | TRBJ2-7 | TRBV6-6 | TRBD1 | CASSPDRAEQYF | TGTGCCAGCAGTCCGGACAGGGCCGAGCAGTACTTC
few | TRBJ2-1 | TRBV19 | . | CASSTIATEYNEQFF | TGTGCCAGTAGTACCATAGCGACAGAGTACAATGAGCAGTTCTTC
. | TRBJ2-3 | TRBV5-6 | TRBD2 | CASSPTSEDTDTQYF | TGTGCCAGCAGCCCGACTAGCGAGGACACAGATACGCAGTATTTT
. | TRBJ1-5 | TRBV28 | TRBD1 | CAISGGVGNQPQHF | TGTGCCATCTCAGGGGGAGTGGGCAATCAGCCCCAGCATTTT
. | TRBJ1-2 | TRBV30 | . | CAWMVASNYGYTF | TGTGCCTGGATGGTGGCCTCTAACTATGGCTACACCTTC
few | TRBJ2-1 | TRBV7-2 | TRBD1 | CASSLEGTVYNEQFF | TGTGCCAGCAGCCTCGAGGGGACAGTCTACAATGAGCAGTTCTTC
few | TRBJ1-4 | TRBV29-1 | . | CSVVRSLGEKLFF | TGCAGCGTTGTGCGCAGCTTGGGTGAAAAACTGTTTTTT
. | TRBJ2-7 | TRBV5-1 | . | CASSPNPGSYEQYF | TGCGCCAGCAGCCCAAACCCGGGTTCCTACGAGCAGTATTTC
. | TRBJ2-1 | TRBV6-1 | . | CASSAHYLPSYNEQFF | TGTGCCAGCAGTGCACATTACTTGCCCTCCTACAATGAGCAGTTCTTC
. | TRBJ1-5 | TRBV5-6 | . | CASSLGRYQPQHF | TGTGCCAGCAGCTTAGGGAGGTACCAGCCCCAGCATTTT
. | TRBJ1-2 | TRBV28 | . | CASCATADKSYTF | TGTGCCAGCTGTGCGACAGCCGACAAAAGCTACACCTTC
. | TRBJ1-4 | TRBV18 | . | CASSPRSEMSEKLFF | TGTGCCAGCTCACCACGATCCGAGATGAGTGAAAAACTGTTTTTT
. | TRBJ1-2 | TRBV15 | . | CATSRGNLDGYTF | TGTGCCACCAGCAGGGGGAACCTGGATGGCTACACCTTC
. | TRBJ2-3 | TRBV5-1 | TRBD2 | CASSPSGASPDTQYF | TGCGCCAGCAGCCCTAGCGGAGCCTCACCGGATACGCAGTATTTT
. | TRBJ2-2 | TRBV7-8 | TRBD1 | CASSLRQGPGELFF | TGTGCCAGCAGCTTACGACAGGGTCCCGGGGAGCTGTTTTTT
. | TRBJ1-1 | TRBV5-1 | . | CASSSTTDMNTEAFF | TGCGCCAGCAGCTCGACGACCGATATGAACACTGAAGCTTTCTTT
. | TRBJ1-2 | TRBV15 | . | CATSRGEAYGYTF | TGTGCCACCAGCAGAGGGGAGGCCTACGGCTACACCTTC
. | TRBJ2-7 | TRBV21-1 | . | CAISRVYEQYF | TGTGCCATTTCGAGGGTTTACGAGCAGTACTTC
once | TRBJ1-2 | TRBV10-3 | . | CAISRDSNYGYTF | TGTGCCATCAGCCGAGATAGTAACTATGGCTACACCTTC
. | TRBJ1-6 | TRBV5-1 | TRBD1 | CASSPRTGDNSPLHF | TGCGCCAGCAGCCCAAGGACAGGGGACAATTCACCCCTCCACTTT
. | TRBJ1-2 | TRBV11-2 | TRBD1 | CASSLGDSVGSYGYTF | TGTGCCAGCAGCTTAGGGGACAGCGTTGGAAGCTATGGCTACACCTTC
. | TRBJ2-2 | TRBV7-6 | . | CASSPRERELFF | TGTGCCAGCAGCCCCCGGGAGAGGGAGCTGTTTTTT
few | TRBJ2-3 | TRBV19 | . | CASSNKHGNTDTQYF | TGTGCCAGTTCGAACAAACACGGAAACACAGATACGCAGTATTTT
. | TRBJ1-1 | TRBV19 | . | CASSQKTVMNTEAFF | TGTGCCAGTAGCCAAAAGACAGTCATGAACACTGAAGCTTTCTTT
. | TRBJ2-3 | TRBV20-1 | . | CSVAELATAYF | TGCAGTGTAGCCGAGCTAGCGACCGCGTATTTT
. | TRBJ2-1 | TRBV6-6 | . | CASSLVSYNEQFF | TGTGCCAGCAGTCTAGTATCCTACAATGAGCAGTTCTTC
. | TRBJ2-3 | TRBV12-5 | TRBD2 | CASGFGGGDTQYF | TGTGCTAGTGGTTTTGGCGGGGGAGATACGCAGTATTTT
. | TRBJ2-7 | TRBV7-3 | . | CASSFWTDGEQYF | TGTGCCAGCAGCTTCTGGACGGACGGCGAGCAGTACTTC
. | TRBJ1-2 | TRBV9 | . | CASSPGPGYGYTF | TGTGCCAGCAGCCCCGGCCCGGGCTATGGCTACACCTTC
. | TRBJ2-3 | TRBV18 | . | CASSPVDTQYF | TGTGCCAGCTCACCAGTGGATACGCAGTATTTT
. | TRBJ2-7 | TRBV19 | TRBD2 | CASSPGLADAYEQYF | TGTGCCAGTAGTCCCGGACTAGCGGATGCCTACGAGCAGTACTTC
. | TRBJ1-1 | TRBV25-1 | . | CASSESTRNTEAFF | TGTGCCAGCAGTGAGTCCACAAGGAACACTGAAGCTTTCTTT
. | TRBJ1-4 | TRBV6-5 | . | CASSYSAGGSEKLFF | TGTGCCAGCAGTTACTCGGCAGGTGGGAGTGAAAAACTGTTTTTT
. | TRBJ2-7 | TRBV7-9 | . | CASSLDKGEQYF | TGTGCCAGCAGCCTCGACAAGGGCGAGCAGTACTTC
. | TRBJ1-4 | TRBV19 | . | CASSMSRINEKLFF | TGTGCCAGTAGTATGTCGCGAATTAATGAAAAACTGTTTTTT
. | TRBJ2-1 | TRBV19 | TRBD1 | CASSMKPGTEEFF | TGTGCCAGTAGTATGAAGCCCGGGACAGAGGAGTTCTTC
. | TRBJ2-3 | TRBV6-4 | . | CASSDGGTDTQYF | TGTGCCAGCAGTGACGGGGGCACAGATACGCAGTATTTT
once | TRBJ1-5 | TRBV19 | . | CASTPGGRGNQPQHF | TGTGCCAGTACTCCTGGGGGGAGGGGCAATCAGCCCCAGCATTTT
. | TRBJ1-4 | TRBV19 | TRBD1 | CASKRQGPNEKLFF | TGTGCCAGCAAGAGACAGGGCCCCAATGAAAAACTGTTTTTT
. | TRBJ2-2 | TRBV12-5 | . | CASGLAYGTGRYTGELFF | TGTGCTAGTGGTTTGGCCTACGGGACGGGCCGTTACACCGGGGAGCTGTTTTTT
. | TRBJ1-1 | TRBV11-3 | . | CASSLARASTEAFF | TGTGCCAGCAGCTTAGCCAGGGCGAGTACTGAAGCTTTCTTT
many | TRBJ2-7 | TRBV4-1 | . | CASSQVGVSYEQYF | TGCGCCAGCAGCCAAGTCGGGGTGTCCTACGAGCAGTACTTC